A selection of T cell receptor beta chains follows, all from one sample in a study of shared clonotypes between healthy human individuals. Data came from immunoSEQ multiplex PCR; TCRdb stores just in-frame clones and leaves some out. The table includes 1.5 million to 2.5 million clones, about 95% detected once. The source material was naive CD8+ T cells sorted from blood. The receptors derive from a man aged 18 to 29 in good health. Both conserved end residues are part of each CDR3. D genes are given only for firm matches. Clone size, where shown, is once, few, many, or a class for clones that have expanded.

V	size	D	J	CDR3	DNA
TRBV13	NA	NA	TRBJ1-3	CASSPTEPSGNTIYF	TGTGCCAGCAGCCCCACAGAGCCCTCTGGAAACACCATATATTTT
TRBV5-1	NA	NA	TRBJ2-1	CASFGWGPTGDEQFF	TGCGCCAGCTTCGGTTGGGGGCCAACCGGCGATGAGCAGTTCTTC
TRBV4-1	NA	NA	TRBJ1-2	CASSQDRGAGYGYTF	TGCGCCAGCAGCCAAGACAGGGGCGCGGGATATGGCTACACCTTC
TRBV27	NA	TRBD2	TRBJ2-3	CASSLWASGSHTDTQYF	TGTGCCAGCAGTTTATGGGCTAGCGGGAGTCACACAGATACGCAGTATTTT
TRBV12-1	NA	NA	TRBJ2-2	CASSFEGTSGEITGELFF	TGTGCCAGCAGCTTTGAAGGGACTAGCGGAGAGATCACCGGGGAGCTGTTTTTT
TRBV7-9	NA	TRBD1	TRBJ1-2	CASSSGTGPAGYTF	TGTGCCAGCAGCTCGGGGACAGGGCCAGCTGGCTACACCTTC
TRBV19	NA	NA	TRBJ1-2	CASSIRAEYGYTF	TGTGCCAGTAGTATCCGGGCAGAGTATGGCTACACCTTC
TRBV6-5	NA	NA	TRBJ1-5	CASSEGGQPQHF	TGTGCCAGCAGTGAAGGGGGTCAGCCCCAGCATTTT
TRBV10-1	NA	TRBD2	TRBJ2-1	CASSDRSGTTYNEQFF	TGCGCCAGCAGTGACCGCTCCGGGACTACCTACAATGAGCAGTTCTTC
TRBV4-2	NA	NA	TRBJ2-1	CASSLHSWNEQFF	TGTGCCAGCAGCCTTCACTCCTGGAATGAGCAGTTCTTC
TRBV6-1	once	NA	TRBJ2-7	CASSDGRGPYEQYF	TGTGCCAGCAGTGACGGCAGGGGCCCCTACGAGCAGTACTTC
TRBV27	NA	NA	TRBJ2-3	CASSLWADPAINTQYF	TGTGCCAGCAGTTTATGGGCGGACCCAGCGATAAATACGCAGTATTTT
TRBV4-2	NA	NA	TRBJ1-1	CASSQASMNTEAFF	TGTGCCAGCAGCCAAGCCTCCATGAACACTGAAGCTTTCTTT
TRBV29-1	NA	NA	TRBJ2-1	CSVEYGYGQFF	TGCAGCGTTGAATACGGTTACGGGCAGTTCTTC
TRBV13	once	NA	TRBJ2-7	CASSLDPSAAYEQYF	TGTGCCAGCAGCTTAGACCCTAGCGCTGCCTACGAGCAGTACTTC
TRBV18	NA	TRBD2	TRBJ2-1	CASSPSGGGYNEQFF	TGTGCCAGCTCACCTAGCGGGGGGGGCTACAATGAGCAGTTCTTC
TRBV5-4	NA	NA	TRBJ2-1	CASSLSGGPTYEQFF	TGTGCCAGCAGCCTTTCGGGGGGCCCTACTTACGAGCAGTTCTTC
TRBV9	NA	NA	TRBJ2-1	CASSVSKSGRSYNEQFF	TGTGCCAGCAGCGTCTCCAAGAGCGGTCGCTCCTACAATGAGCAGTTCTTC
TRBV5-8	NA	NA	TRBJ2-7	CASSLGIGYRYEQYF	TGTGCCAGCAGCTTGGGTATAGGTTACCGCTACGAGCAGTACTTC
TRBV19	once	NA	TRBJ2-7	CASSMGSSAYEQYF	TGTGCCAGTAGTATGGGAAGCTCCGCCTACGAGCAGTACTTC
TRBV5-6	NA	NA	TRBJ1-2	CASTLPDSLIYGYTF	TGTGCCAGCACCTTACCCGACAGCCTAATCTATGGCTACACCTTC
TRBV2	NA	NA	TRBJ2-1	CASSEMVAGQYNEQFF	TGTGCCAGCAGTGAAATGGTGGCAGGGCAATACAATGAGCAGTTCTTC
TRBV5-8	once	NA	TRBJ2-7	CASSDLGEQYF	TGTGCCAGCAGCGACCTAGGGGAGCAGTACTTC
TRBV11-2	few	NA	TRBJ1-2	CASSLGVGQNYGYTF	TGTGCCAGCAGCTTAGGGGTCGGACAGAACTATGGCTACACCTTC
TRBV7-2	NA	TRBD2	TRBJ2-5	CASSRLAGASETQYF	TGTGCCAGCAGCCGACTAGCGGGAGCGTCGGAGACCCAGTACTTC
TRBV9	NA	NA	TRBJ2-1	CASSVEGVVTNEQFF	TGTGCCAGCAGCGTAGAAGGGGTTGTCACGAATGAGCAGTTCTTC
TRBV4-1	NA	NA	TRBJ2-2	CASSQDSTGELFF	TGCGCCAGCAGCCAAGATAGTACCGGGGAGCTGTTTTTT
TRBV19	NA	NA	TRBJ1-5	CASSQPGTDQPQHF	TGTGCCAGTAGTCAACCCGGGACTGATCAGCCCCAGCATTTT